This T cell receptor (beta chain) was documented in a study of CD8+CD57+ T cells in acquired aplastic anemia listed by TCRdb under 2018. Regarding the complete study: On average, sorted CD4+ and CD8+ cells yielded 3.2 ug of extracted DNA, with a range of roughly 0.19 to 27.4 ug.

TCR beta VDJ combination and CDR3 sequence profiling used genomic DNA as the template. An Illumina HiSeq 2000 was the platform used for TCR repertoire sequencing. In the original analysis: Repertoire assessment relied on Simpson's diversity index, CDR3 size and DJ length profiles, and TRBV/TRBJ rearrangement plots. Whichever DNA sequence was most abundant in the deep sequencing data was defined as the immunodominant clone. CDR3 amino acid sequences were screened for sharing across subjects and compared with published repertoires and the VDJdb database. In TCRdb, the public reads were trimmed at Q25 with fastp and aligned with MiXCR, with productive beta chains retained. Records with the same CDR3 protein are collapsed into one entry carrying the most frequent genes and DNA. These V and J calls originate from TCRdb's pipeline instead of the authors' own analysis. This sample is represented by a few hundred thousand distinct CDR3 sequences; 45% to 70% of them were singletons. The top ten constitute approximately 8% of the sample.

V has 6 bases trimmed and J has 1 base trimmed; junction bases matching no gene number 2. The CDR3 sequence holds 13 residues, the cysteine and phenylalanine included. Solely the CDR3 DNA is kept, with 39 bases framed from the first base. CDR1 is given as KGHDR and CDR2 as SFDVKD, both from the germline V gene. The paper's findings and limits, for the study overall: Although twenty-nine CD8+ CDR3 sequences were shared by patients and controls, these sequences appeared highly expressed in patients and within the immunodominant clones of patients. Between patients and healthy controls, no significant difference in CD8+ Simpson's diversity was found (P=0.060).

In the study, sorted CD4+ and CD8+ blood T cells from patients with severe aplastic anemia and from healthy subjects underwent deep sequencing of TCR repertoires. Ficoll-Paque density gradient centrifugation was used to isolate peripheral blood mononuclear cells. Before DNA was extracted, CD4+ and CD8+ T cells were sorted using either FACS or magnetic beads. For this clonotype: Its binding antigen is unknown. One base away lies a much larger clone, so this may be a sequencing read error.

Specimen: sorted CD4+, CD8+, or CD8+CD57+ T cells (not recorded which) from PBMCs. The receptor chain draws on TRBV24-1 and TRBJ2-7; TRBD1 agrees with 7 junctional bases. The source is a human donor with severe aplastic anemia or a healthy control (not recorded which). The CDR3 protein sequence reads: CATSWDSSYEQYF. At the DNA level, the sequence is TGTGCCACCAGTTGGGACAGTTCCTACGAGCAGTACTTC.